The 8 T cell receptor beta chains below all came from one sample that was sequenced in a study of T cells in Graves' hyperthyroidism and ophthalmopathy. From RNA transcripts, TCR beta CDR3 regions were amplified. RT-PCR in the first round (using the HTBI primer set) targeted the TCR CDR3. Each CDR3 protein is one row after TCRdb ran MiXCR on the multiplex PCR reads. Among 600,000 to 750,000 distinct CDR3 sequences, 17% were seen once, and the ten largest hold around 15%. The sample was blood. The receptors stem from a man aged 50-60 years with Graves' hyperthyroidism.

There are many counts of this clonotype. The chain couples TRBV27 to TRBJ2-3; D remains unclear. The CDR3 contains 16 residues. Trimming took 0 bases from V and 2 from J, leaving 12 bases between them. Germline V lookup: CDR1 MNHEY, CDR2 SMNVEV (reference sequence). CDR3 DNA: TGTGCCAGCAGTTTATCTTCGGTTCCATACACAGATACGCAGTATTTT. It specifies CASSLSSVPYTDTQYF.

This clonotype has ten or more counts. The chain combines TRBV2 with TRBJ2-4; D unclear. Germline loops: CDR1 SNHLY, CDR2 FYNNEI. Trimming removed 7 bases at V and 9 bases at J, with 13 bases between. The CDR3 spans 12 residues. This CDR3 is CASNDRRSIQYF. The DNA for the CDR3 is TGTGCCAGCAACGACCGAAGGTCCATTCAGTACTTC.

The V call is TRBV6-2 or TRBV6-3, the J call TRBJ2-7, with D unclear. There are 13 residues in the CDR3. Deletions cut 0 bases from V and 6 bases from J, with 9 bases between. CDR1 and CDR2 from the germline V gene are MNHEY and SVGEGT. CDR3 DNA sequence: TGTGCCAGCAGTTACTCGAGACTGCGCGAGCAGTACTTC. Translating gives CASSYSRLREQYF.

This clonotype occurred once. The genes are TRBV5-6 and TRBJ1-2, with D possibly matching TRBD1 (6 bases). Germline loops: CDR1 SGHDT, CDR2 YYEEEE. The CDR3 has 16 residues. Trimming took off 5 bases at V and 4 bases at J, with 21 bases between the two ends. The CDR3: CASRTGTPKDGYGYTF. As DNA, the CDR3 is TGTGCCAGCAGAACCGGGACACCTAAAGATGGCTATGGCTACACCTTC.

This clonotype was detected many times. V usage is TRBV6-5 and J usage is TRBJ1-3, with 9 bases fitting TRBD1. CDR3 length: 16 amino acids. CDR1 MNHEY and CDR2 SVGAGI come from the germline V gene. V lost 2 bases, J lost 1 base, and 3 bases stayed unmatched. The CDR3 nucleotides are TGTGCCAGCAGTTACACCGGGACAGGGTCTGGAAACACCATATATTTT. Its protein product is CASSYTGTGSGNTIYF.

This clonotype showed up many times. The chain links TRBV6-1 to TRBJ1-6; D is unresolved. The CDR3 has 13 amino acids. Germline V CDR1 and CDR2: MNHNS, SASEGT. Between the trimmed V and J ends, which lost 0 bases and 7 bases, there was a span of 4 bases. CDR3 in amino acids: CASSEAGNSPLHF. CDR3 DNA: TGTGCCAGCAGTGAAGCGGGGAATTCACCCCTCCACTTT.

This clonotype has a count of ten or more. The chain is built from TRBV5-5 and TRBJ2-3; perhaps D is TRBD1 or TRBD2 (5 bases each). The germline V gene has CDR1 SGHKS and CDR2 YYEKEE (reference sequence). Trimming took 4 bases from V and 6 from J, leaving 21 bases between them. The CDR3 is 16 amino acids. The CDR3 reads CASSTGTELLADTQYF. In nucleotides, the CDR3 is TGTGCCAGCAGCACCGGGACGGAGCTTTTGGCCGATACGCAGTATTTT.

This clonotype was seen at least ten times. The chain has TRBV10-3 and TRBJ1-2; D is perhaps TRBD1 (5 bases). The V end was cut by 2 bases, the J end by 2 bases, with 12 bases between. Germline V gene data show CDR1 as ENHRY and CDR2 as SYGVKD. There are 15 residues in the CDR3. Here the CDR3 DNA reads TGTGCCATCAGTGAGAACTCAGGGACCAACTATGGCTACACCTTC. It translates to CAISENSGTNYGYTF.